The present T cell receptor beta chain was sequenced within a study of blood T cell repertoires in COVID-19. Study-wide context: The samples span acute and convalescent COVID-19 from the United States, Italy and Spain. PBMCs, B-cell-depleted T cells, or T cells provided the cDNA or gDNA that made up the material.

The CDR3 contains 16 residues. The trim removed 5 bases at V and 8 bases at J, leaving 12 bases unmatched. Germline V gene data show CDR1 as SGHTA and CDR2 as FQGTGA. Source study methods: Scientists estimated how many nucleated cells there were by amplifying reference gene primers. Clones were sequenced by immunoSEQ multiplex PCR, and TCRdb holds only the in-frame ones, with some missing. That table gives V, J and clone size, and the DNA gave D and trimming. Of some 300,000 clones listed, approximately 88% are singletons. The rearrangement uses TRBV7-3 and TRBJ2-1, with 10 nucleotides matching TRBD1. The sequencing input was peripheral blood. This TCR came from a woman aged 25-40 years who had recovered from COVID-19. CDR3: CASSGPGQGREHEQFF. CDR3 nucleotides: TGTGCCAGCAGCGGTCCGGGACAGGGGAGGGAACATGAGCAGTTCTTC.